Detailed here is one T cell receptor (beta chain). Its specificity is not known. Trimming removed 5 bases at V and 6 bases at J, with 23 bases between. The CDR3 spans 18 residues. Germline V gene sequence: CDR1 SGHAT, CDR2 FQNNGV. Data came from immunoSEQ multiplex PCR; TCRdb stores just in-frame clones and leaves some out. Here the sample spans around 97,000 clones, around 90% being singletons. The sample comes from a study of T cell responses to AZD1222 COVID-19 vaccine. General observations from the study: Only six or seven AZD1222 recipients were seropositive at baseline.

This specimen consisted of peripheral blood, obtained on day 0 of AZD1222 vaccination. The TCR sequence derives from an adult in good health. The chain carries TRBV11-2 and TRBJ1-6; D call uncertain. CDR3 sequence (DNA): TGTGCCAGCAGCACCGTTTCCCGATGGACGCGGCCTAATTCACCCCTCCACTTT. This encodes CASSTVSRWTRPNSPLHF.